The 18 T cell receptor beta chains presented below share a single source sample, sequenced in a study of cytomegalovirus exposure and HLA in healthy donors. PCR was performed using 60 Vbeta and 13 Jbeta primers. Sequenced by immunoSEQ multiplex PCR; TCRdb stores in-frame clones only, minus some. The sample has hundreds of thousands of clones; 82% are singletons. Sequenced: PBMCs. These receptors were collected from a man in his forties in good health and CMV-seropositive.

The V gene is TRBV27, the J gene TRBJ2-2; 7 nucleotides match TRBD2. The CDR3 has 14 amino acids. With V trimmed by 6 bases and J by 5 bases, 6 bases remained unmatched. Germline CDR1 reads MNHEY; CDR2 reads SMNVEV (reference sequence). The CDR3: CASRELAVTGELFF. The CDR3 bases are TGTGCCAGCAGGGAGCTAGCGGTGACCGGGGAGCTGTTTTTT.

This clone was seen more than once but under ten times. The junction and the germline gene differ at one end; a read error may be behind it. This chain joins TRBV7-9 and TRBJ1-1, with D maybe TRBD1 (5 bases). Germline CDR1 reads SEHNR; CDR2 reads FQNEAQ (reference sequence). This CDR3 comprises 12 residues. This CDR3 is CSSSWGRAGAFF. CDR3 nucleotides: TGTTCCAGCAGTTGGGGGAGGGCTGGCGCTTTCTTT.

This chain connects TRBV27 to TRBJ2-2; 8 nucleotides line up with TRBD2. Germline values: CDR1 MNHEY, CDR2 SMNVEV (reference sequence). CDR3 length equals 16 residues. The ends lost 7 bases at V and 5 bases at J; junction bases unmatched: 12. In nucleotides, the CDR3 is TGTGCCAGCAATTGGGGACGGGAGGGCCGTACCGGGGAGCTGTTTTTT. Protein product: CASNWGREGRTGELFF.

The V call is TRBV28, the J call TRBJ2-3; 8 bases align to TRBD1. V lost 5 bases, J lost 1 base, and 5 bases stayed unmatched. CDR3 size: 15 residues. The germline CDR1 and CDR2 sequences are MDHEN and SYDVKM. The CDR3 nucleotides read TGTGCCAGCAGTACGACAGGGGCCGGCACAGATACGCAGTATTTT. Amino acids: CASSTTGAGTDTQYF.

The rearrangement joins TRBV5-6 to TRBJ1-4, with D maybe TRBD1 (5 bases). This CDR3 region has 16 residues. Germline CDR1 is SGHDT and CDR2 is YYEEEE. Trimming took off 2 bases at V and 0 bases at J, with 11 bases between the two ends. CDR3: CASSLTGPATNEKLFF. The CDR3 DNA sequence: TGTGCCAGCAGCTTAACAGGACCCGCAACTAATGAAAAACTGTTTTTT.

The J gene is TRBJ1-4, the V gene TRBV20-1; D is uncertain. V was trimmed by 6 bases and J by 8 bases, leaving 10 bases between them. Germline CDR1 is DFQATT and CDR2 is SNEGSKA (reference sequence). The CDR3 has 11 amino acids. The CDR3 protein is CSARHSEKLFF. The CDR3 region has the DNA TGCAGTGCCAGACACTCGGAAAAACTGTTTTTT.

This clone appeared a single time. J is TRBJ1-2 and V is TRBV6-5; D may be TRBD1 (5 bases). This CDR3 region has 12 residues. V was clipped by 0 bases and J by 6 bases, with 5 bases between them. In germline, CDR1 is MNHEY, CDR2 SVGAGI. DNA of the CDR3: TGTGCCAGCAGTTACTCCAGGGATGGCTACACCTTC. As protein: CASSYSRDGYTF.

Only one count was recorded for this clone. The CDR3 sequence is CASSKVLETHEQFF. For the CDR3, the DNA is TGTGCCAGCAGTAAGGTCCTAGAGACCCATGAGCAGTTCTTC. The chain links TRBV11-2 to TRBJ2-1, with D hard to call. CDR3 length: 14 amino acids. V was cut by 6 bases and J by 8 bases, with 17 bases left in between. Germline CDR1 SGHAT, CDR2 FQNNGV.

This rearrangement joins TRBV6-1 to TRBJ1-1; 7 bases are a match to TRBD1. CDR1 MNHNS and CDR2 SASEGT come from the germline V gene. The CDR3 covers 13 residues. Trimming at V came to 7 bases and at J to 3 bases, leaving 5 bases not matched to a gene. CDR3 amino acids: CASTVQGHTEAFF. The CDR3 nucleotides are TGTGCCAGCACCGTACAGGGGCACACTGAAGCTTTCTTT.

This clone was detected a few times. V is TRBV27 and J is TRBJ2-1; 7 nucleotides align to TRBD2. Trimming took 0 bases from V and 0 from J; bases not matched to a gene: 5. Germline values: CDR1 MNHEY, CDR2 SMNVEV (reference sequence). CDR3 size: 17 residues. CDR3 region: CASSLSGGGSSYNEQFF. The CDR3 DNA sequence: TGTGCCAGCAGTTTATCTGGCGGGGGAAGCTCCTACAATGAGCAGTTCTTC.

The gene calls are TRBV6-1 and TRBJ2-1; D might be TRBD2 (7 bases). Germline V CDR1 and CDR2: MNHNS, SASEGT. This CDR3 is 17 amino acids long. With 4 bases removed from V and 5 bases from J, the gap between germline ends came to 21 bases. Written as DNA, the CDR3 is TGTGCCAGCAGTGCCCGTCCGAGCCGGGGGGCGCACAATGAGCAGTTCTTC. Translating it yields CASSARPSRGAHNEQFF.

The chain couples TRBV6-6 to TRBJ2-7, with a possible D match to TRBD1 (6 bases). The ends were cut back, 5 bases at V and 1 base at J, with 12 bases in the middle. Looked up from germline, CDR1 is MNHNY and CDR2 is SVGAGI (reference sequence). CDR3 length equals 14 residues. This chain's CDR3 is CASSVQGASYEQYV. The CDR3 DNA reads as TGTGCCAGCAGTGTACAGGGTGCATCCTACGAGCAGTACGTC.

The table lists this clone with a few counts. At the DNA level, this CDR3 is encoded by other sequences in the same sample as well. This chain links TRBV6-1 with TRBJ1-5; D is unresolved. The CDR3 contains 13 residues. Trimming removed 1 base at V and 3 bases at J, with 4 bases between. Germline values: CDR1 MNHNS, CDR2 SASEGT. CDR3 protein: CASSEGLNQPQHF. CDR3 sequence (DNA): TGTGCCAGCAGTGAAGGTCTCAATCAGCCCCAGCATTTT.

This clone appeared a few times. This chain connects TRBV7-3 to TRBJ2-1; 7 bases align to TRBD1. This CDR3 comprises 14 residues. CDR1 SGHTA and CDR2 FQGTGA come from the germline V gene. Germline trimming cut 5 bases from V and 6 bases from J; bases unmatched to any gene: 7. CDR3 DNA: TGTGCCAGCAGCCTCAGCCGGGACAGCAATGAGCAGTTCTTC. As protein: CASSLSRDSNEQFF.

This clone was seen only a few times. The CDR3 spells CASRFRLAGGRQETQYF. The DNA of the CDR3 is TGCGCCAGCAGGTTCAGACTAGCGGGAGGGCGGCAAGAGACCCAGTACTTC. The genes are TRBV5-1 and TRBJ2-5; TRBD2 matches at 14 bases. Per the germline V gene, CDR1 is SGHRS and CDR2 is YFSETQ. This CDR3 region has 17 residues. J lost 2 bases, V lost 5 bases, and 8 bases had no gene match. The whole variable domain, remainder taken from reference TRBV5-1 and TRBJ2-5, is KAGVTQTPRYLIKTRGQQVTLSCSPISGHRSVSWYQQTPGQGLQFLFEYFSETQRNKGNFPGRFSGRQFSNSRSEMNVSTLELGDSALYLCASRFRLAGGRQETQYFGPGTRLLVL.

This sequence joins TRBV2 and TRBJ2-3; 7 bases align to TRBD2. V was clipped by 5 bases and J by 0 bases; unmatched bases: 5. This CDR3 has 15 residues. Germline assignment: CDR1 SNHLY and CDR2 FYNNEI. CDR3 protein: CASSRAGLSTDTQYF. CDR3 in DNA: TGTGCCAGCAGTCGAGCGGGGCTTAGCACAGATACGCAGTATTTT.

This clone was found once. The chain has TRBV6-5 and TRBJ1-2; D not resolved. Germline V CDR1 and CDR2: MNHEY, SVGAGI. CDR3 size: 14 residues. Trimming shortened V by 5 bases and J by 4 bases, and 14 bases separated the two germline ends. Here the CDR3 DNA reads TGTGCCAGCAGTGAGGCAGCCCTATTCTATGGCTACACCTTC. Its translation: CASSEAALFYGYTF.

V is TRBV7-9 and J is TRBJ2-1; 7 nucleotides match TRBD2. Germline V gene sequence: CDR1 SEHNR, CDR2 FQNEAQ (reference sequence). J gave up 2 bases and V 5 bases, and 3 bases lay outside the gene matches. CDR3 length equals 14 residues. CDR3 in amino acids: CASSTGLAYNEQFF. DNA of the CDR3: TGTGCCAGCAGCACTGGACTAGCCTACAATGAGCAGTTCTTC.